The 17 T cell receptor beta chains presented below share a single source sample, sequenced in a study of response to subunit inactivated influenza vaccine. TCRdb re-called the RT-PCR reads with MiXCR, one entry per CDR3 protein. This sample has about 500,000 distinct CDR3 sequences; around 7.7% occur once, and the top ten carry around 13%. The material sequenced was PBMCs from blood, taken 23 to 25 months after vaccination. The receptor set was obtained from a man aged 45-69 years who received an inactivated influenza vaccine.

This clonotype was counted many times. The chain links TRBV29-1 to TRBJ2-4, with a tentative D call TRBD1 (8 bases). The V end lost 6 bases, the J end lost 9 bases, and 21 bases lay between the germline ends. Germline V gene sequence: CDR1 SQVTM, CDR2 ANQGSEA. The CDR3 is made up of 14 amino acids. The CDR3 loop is CSVKGLQGGGIQYF. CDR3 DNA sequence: TGCAGCGTAAAAGGGCTACAGGGGGGGGGCATTCAGTACTTC.

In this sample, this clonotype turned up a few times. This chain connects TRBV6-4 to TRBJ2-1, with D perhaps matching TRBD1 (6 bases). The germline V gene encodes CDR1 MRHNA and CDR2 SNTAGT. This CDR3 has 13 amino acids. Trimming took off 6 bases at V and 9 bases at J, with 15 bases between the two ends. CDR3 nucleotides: TGTGCCAGCAGCCAGACAGGTCTAGGTGAGCAGTTCTTC. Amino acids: CASSQTGLGEQFF.

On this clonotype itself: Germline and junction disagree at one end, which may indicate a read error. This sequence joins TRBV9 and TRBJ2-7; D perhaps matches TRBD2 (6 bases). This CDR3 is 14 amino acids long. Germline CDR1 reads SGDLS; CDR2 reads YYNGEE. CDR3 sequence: CASSVGGVSDEQYF. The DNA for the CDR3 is TGTGCCAGCAGCGTAGGGGGGGTCTCCGACGAGCAGTACTTC.

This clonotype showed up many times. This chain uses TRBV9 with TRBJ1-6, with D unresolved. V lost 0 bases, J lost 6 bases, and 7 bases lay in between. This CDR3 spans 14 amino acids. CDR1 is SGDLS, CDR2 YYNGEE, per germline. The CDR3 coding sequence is TGTGCCAGCAGCGTAGGAGGGTCTAATTCACCCCTCCACTTT. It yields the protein CASSVGGSNSPLHF.

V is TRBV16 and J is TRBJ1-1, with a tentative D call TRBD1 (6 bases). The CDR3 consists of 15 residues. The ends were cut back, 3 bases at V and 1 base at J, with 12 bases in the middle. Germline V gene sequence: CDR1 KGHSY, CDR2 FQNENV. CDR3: CASSQTTGRNTEAFF. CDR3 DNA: TGTGCCAGCAGCCAGACGACAGGTAGGAACACTGAAGCTTTCTTT.

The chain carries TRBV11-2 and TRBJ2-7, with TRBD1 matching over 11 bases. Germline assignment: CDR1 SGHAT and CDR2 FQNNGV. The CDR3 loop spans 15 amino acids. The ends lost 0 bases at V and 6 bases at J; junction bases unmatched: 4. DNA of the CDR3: TGTGCCAGCAGCTTAGACTTGGACAGGGGGCGCGAGCAGTACTTC. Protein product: CASSLDLDRGREQYF.

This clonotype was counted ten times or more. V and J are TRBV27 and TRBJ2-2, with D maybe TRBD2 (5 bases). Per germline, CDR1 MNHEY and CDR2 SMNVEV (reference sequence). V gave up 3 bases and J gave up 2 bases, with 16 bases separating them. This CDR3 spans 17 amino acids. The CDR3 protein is CASSFLMGAANTGELFF. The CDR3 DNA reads TGTGCCAGCAGTTTTCTTATGGGAGCAGCTAACACCGGGGAGCTGTTTTTT.

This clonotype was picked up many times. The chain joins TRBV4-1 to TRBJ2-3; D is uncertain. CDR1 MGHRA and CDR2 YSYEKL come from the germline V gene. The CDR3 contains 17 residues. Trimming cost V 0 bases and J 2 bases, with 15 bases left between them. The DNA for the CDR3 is TGCGCCAGCAGCCAAGACACCGCTATTCTTAACACAGATACGCAGTATTTT. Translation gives CASSQDTAILNTDTQYF.

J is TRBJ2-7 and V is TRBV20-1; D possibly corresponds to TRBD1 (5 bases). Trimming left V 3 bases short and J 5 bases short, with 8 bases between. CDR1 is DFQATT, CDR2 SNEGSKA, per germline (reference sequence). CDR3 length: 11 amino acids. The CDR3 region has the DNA TGCAGTGCTAGCCCCAGGGACGAGCAGTACTTC. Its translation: CSASPRDEQYF.

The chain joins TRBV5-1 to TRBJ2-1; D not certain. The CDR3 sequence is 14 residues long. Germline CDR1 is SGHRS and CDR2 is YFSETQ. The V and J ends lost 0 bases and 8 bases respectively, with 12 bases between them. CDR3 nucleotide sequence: TGCGCCAGCAGCTTGGGTACCTACTCCCATGAGCAGTTCTTC. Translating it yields CASSLGTYSHEQFF.

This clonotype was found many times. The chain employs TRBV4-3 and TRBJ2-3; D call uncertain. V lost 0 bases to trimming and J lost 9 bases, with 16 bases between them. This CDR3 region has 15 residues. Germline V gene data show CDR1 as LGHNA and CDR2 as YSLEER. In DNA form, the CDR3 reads TGCGCCAGCAGCCAAGATTACCGGCTACGTCGAACGCAGTATTTT. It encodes CASSQDYRLRRTQYF.

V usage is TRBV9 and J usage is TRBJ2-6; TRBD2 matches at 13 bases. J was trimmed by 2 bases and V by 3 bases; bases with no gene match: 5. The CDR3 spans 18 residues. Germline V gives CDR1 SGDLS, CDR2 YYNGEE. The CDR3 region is CASSDGLAGDPGANVLTF. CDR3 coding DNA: TGTGCCAGCAGCGACGGACTAGCGGGGGACCCTGGGGCCAACGTCCTGACTTTC.

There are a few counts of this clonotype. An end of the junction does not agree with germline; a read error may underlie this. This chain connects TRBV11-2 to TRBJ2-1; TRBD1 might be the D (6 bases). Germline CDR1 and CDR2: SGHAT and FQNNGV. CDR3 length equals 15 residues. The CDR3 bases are TGTGCCAGCAGCTTAGCACAGGGTTTATACAATGAGCAGTCCTTC. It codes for CASSLAQGLYNEQSF.

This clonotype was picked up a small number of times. CDR3 in amino acids: CSAGGGAGHHEQFF. CDR3 nucleotides: TGCAGTGCTGGTGGCGGGGCGGGACACCATGAGCAGTTCTTC. V and J are TRBV20-1 and TRBJ2-1; D tentatively reads TRBD1 or TRBD2 (6 bases each). Between the trimmed V and J ends, which lost 5 bases and 8 bases, there was a span of 19 bases. CDR1 DFQATT and CDR2 SNEGSKA come from the germline V gene (reference sequence). This CDR3 has 14 amino acids.

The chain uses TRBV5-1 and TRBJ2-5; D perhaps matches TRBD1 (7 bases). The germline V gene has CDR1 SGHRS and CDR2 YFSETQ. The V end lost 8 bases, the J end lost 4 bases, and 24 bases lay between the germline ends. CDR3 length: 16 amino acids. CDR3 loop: CARSPRRGLEVETQYF. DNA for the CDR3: TGCGCCAGGTCGCCCCGGAGGGGGCTAGAGGTAGAGACCCAGTACTTC. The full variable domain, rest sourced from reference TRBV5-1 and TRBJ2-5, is KAGVTQTPRYLIKTRGQQVTLSCSPISGHRSVSWYQQTPGQGLQFLFEYFSETQRNKGNFPGRFSGRQFSNSRSEMNVSTLELGDSALYLCARSPRRGLEVETQYFGPGTRLLVL.

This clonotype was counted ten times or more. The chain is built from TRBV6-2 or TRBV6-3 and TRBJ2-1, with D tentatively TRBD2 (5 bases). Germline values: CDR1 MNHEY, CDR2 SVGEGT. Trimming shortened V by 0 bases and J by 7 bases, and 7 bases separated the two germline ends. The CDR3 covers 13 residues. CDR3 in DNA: TGTGCCAGCAGTTACTCGCGGGTTAATGAGCAGTTCTTC. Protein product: CASSYSRVNEQFF.

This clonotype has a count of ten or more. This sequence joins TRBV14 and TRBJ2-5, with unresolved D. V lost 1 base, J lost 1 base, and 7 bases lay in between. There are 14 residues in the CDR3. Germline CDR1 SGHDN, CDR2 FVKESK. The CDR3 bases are TGTGCCAGCAGCCAAGTTCCCGGCCAAGAGACCCAGTACTTC. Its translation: CASSQVPGQETQYF.